The subject of this entry is one T cell receptor beta chain. No antigen is known for it. Germline V gene data show CDR1 as SGDLS and CDR2 as YYNGEE. This CDR3 comprises 15 residues. V gave up 0 bases and J gave up 4 bases, with 13 bases separating them. The data were produced by immunoSEQ multiplex PCR, yet TCRdb's version contains in-frame clones alone and is incomplete. The sample shows about 60,000 clones, 90% to 95% of them seen only once. This entry comes from a study of human versus mouse CDR3 diversity and MHC coevolution. Study background: Each sample yielded 0.6 x 10^7 to 1.6 x 10^7 valid reads. Overall study results and limits: A handful of MHC II alleles selected the human T cells.

Cells were CD45RO-negative CD62L-positive naive CD4 T cells sorted from PBMCs. The genes are TRBV9 and TRBJ2-5; D is ambiguous. The TCR comes from a person aged 55-75 years in good health. Material for sequencing was naive CD4+ T cells from blood. The subset is: CD45RO-negative CD62L-positive naive CD4 T cells. CDR3 bases: TGTGCCAGCAGCGTAGATAGTAGGAGACTAGAGACCCAGTACTTC. Translated: CASSVDSRRLETQYF.